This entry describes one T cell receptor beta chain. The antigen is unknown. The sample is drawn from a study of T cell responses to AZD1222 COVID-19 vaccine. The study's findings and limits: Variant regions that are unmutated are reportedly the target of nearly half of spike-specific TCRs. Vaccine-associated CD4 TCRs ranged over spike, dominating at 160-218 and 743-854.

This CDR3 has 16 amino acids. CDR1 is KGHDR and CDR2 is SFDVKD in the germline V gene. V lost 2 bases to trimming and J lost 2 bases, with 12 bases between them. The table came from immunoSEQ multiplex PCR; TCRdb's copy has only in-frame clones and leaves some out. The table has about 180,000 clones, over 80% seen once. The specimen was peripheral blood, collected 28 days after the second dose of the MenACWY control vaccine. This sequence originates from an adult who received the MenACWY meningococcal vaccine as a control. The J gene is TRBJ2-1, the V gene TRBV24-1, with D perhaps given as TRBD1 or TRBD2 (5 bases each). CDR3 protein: CATSDSGTATYNEQFF. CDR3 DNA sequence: TGTGCCACCAGTGATTCCGGGACCGCGACCTACAATGAGCAGTTCTTC.